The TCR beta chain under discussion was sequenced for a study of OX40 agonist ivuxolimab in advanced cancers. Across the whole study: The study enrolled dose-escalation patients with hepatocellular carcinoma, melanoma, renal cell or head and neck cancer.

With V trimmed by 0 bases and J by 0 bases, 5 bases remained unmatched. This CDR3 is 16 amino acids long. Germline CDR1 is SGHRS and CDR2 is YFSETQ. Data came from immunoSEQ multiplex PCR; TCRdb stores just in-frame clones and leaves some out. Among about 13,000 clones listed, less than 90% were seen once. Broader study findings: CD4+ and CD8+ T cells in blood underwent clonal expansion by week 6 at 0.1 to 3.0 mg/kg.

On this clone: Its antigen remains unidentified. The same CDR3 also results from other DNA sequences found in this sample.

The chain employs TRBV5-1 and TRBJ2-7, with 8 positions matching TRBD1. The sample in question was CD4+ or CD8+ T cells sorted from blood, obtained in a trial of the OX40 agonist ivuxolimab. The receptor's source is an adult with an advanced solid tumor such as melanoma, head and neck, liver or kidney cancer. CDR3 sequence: CASSLARTGTSYEQYF. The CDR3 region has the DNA TGCGCCAGCAGCTTGGCAAGGACAGGGACCTCCTACGAGCAGTACTTC.